This is a list of T cell receptor beta chains from one sample in a study of blood T cell repertoires in COVID-19. The method was immunoSEQ multiplex PCR; TCRdb's version includes in-frame clones alone and lacks a portion of them. The sample gives about 90,000 clones, 80% of which show up once; about 9.3% is in the top ten. The source material was peripheral blood. These receptor sequences come from a woman between 65 and 79 years old with acute or convalescent COVID-19. Both conserved end residues are part of each CDR3. Each record gives: clone size, J gene, V gene, D gene, CDR3 protein, CDR3 DNA. The D gene is left open where the match is weak. Clone size is stated in some rows and not others, as once, few, many or a class when expanded.

abundance: -; j_gene: TRBJ1-1; v_gene: TRBV3-1/TRBV3-2; d_gene: -; CDR3aa: CASSQHSEAFF; CDR3nt: TGTGCCAGCAGCCAACATTCTGAAGCTTTCTTT
abundance: -; j_gene: TRBJ2-1; v_gene: TRBV6-2/TRBV6-3; d_gene: TRBD1; CDR3aa: CASSYLGGPYNEQFF; CDR3nt: TGTGCCAGCAGTTACTTAGGGGGCCCCTACAATGAGCAGTTCTTC
abundance: -; j_gene: TRBJ2-2; v_gene: TRBV27; d_gene: TRBD1; CDR3aa: CASGRTGVTGELFF; CDR3nt: TGTGCCAGCGGGAGGACAGGGGTCACCGGGGAGCTGTTTTTT
abundance: few; j_gene: TRBJ1-2; v_gene: TRBV3-1/TRBV3-2; d_gene: -; CDR3aa: CASSRGGQGGGYTF; CDR3nt: TGTGCCAGCAGCCGAGGGGGTCAGGGCGGCGGCTACACCTTC
abundance: -; j_gene: TRBJ1-1; v_gene: TRBV2; d_gene: TRBD1; CDR3aa: CASRPTGDRTEAFF; CDR3nt: TGTGCCAGCAGACCTACAGGGGATCGCACTGAAGCTTTCTTT
abundance: few; j_gene: TRBJ2-7; v_gene: TRBV28; d_gene: TRBD2; CDR3aa: CASSLVRGAWEQYF; CDR3nt: TGTGCCAGCAGTTTGGTGCGGGGGGCGTGGGAGCAGTACTTC
abundance: -; j_gene: TRBJ2-1; v_gene: TRBV6-5; d_gene: TRBD2; CDR3aa: CASSYSSGNSYNEQFF; CDR3nt: TGTGCCAGCAGTTACTCGAGCGGGAACTCCTACAATGAGCAGTTCTTC
abundance: -; j_gene: TRBJ2-5; v_gene: TRBV3-1/TRBV3-2; d_gene: TRBD2; CDR3aa: CASSPRSPGLAGAETQYF; CDR3nt: TGTGCCAGCAGCCCCAGATCCCCGGGACTAGCGGGAGCAGAGACCCAGTACTTC
abundance: -; j_gene: TRBJ2-7; v_gene: TRBV6-1; d_gene: TRBD1; CDR3aa: CASSEGTGVQQYF; CDR3nt: TGTGCCAGCAGTGAGGGGACAGGCGTTCAGCAGTACTTC
abundance: -; j_gene: TRBJ2-4; v_gene: TRBV27; d_gene: -; CDR3aa: CASSPRQGRLAKNIQYF; CDR3nt: TGTGCCAGCAGTCCTAGGCAGGGGAGACTGGCCAAAAACATTCAGTACTTC
abundance: -; j_gene: TRBJ2-7; v_gene: TRBV30; d_gene: -; CDR3aa: CAWSVNKLAEQYF; CDR3nt: TGTGCCTGGAGTGTAAACAAGTTGGCAGAGCAGTACTTC
abundance: -; j_gene: TRBJ2-3; v_gene: TRBV6-4; d_gene: -; CDR3aa: CASSDGPAGGDTQYF; CDR3nt: TGTGCCAGCAGTGACGGCCCAGCAGGGGGGGATACGCAGTATTTT
abundance: many; j_gene: TRBJ1-2; v_gene: TRBV7-9; d_gene: -; CDR3aa: CASSSDTDYGYTF; CDR3nt: TGTGCCAGCAGCTCGGACACCGATTATGGCTACACCTTC
abundance: once; j_gene: TRBJ1-6; v_gene: TRBV2; d_gene: -; CDR3aa: CASSEAQGRSPLHF; CDR3nt: TGTGCCAGCAGTGAGGCCCAGGGGCGTTCACCCCTCCACTTT
abundance: once; j_gene: TRBJ2-7; v_gene: TRBV28; d_gene: TRBD2; CDR3aa: CASSSPYTPLGGFRAYEQYF; CDR3nt: TGTGCCAGCAGTTCCCCCTACACCCCTCTGGGGGGGTTTCGGGCCTACGAGCAGTACTTC
abundance: -; j_gene: TRBJ2-1; v_gene: TRBV12-3/TRBV12-4; d_gene: -; CDR3aa: CASSFRVINEQFF; CDR3nt: TGTGCCAGCAGTTTCCGGGTGATCAATGAGCAGTTCTTC
abundance: -; j_gene: TRBJ2-1; v_gene: TRBV7-2; d_gene: -; CDR3aa: CASSLGVAVLYNEQFF; CDR3nt: TGTGCCAGCAGCTTAGGGGTAGCGGTGCTCTACAATGAGCAGTTCTTC
abundance: -; j_gene: TRBJ2-1; v_gene: TRBV3-1/TRBV3-2; d_gene: -; CDR3aa: CASRPLGGSYNEQFF; CDR3nt: TGTGCCAGCAGGCCCCTCGGGGGATCCTACAATGAGCAGTTCTTC
abundance: -; j_gene: TRBJ2-2; v_gene: TRBV7-7; d_gene: -; CDR3aa: CASSPTHPQTGELFF; CDR3nt: TGTGCCAGCAGCCCCACCCACCCACAGACCGGGGAGCTGTTTTTT
abundance: -; j_gene: TRBJ2-1; v_gene: TRBV5-4; d_gene: -; CDR3aa: CASSSPAVNEQFF; CDR3nt: TGTGCCAGCAGCTCCCCAGCGGTCAATGAGCAGTTCTTC
abundance: -; j_gene: TRBJ1-2; v_gene: TRBV3-1/TRBV3-2; d_gene: -; CDR3aa: CASSQLGVSGGDYGYTF; CDR3nt: TGTGCCAGCAGCCAACTCGGGGTATCGGGGGGGGACTATGGCTACACCTTC
abundance: -; j_gene: TRBJ2-3; v_gene: TRBV5-1; d_gene: TRBD2; CDR3aa: CASSLLTSGRTDTQYF; CDR3nt: TGCGCCAGCAGCTTATTAACTAGCGGACGCACAGATACGCAGTATTTT
abundance: -; j_gene: TRBJ2-5; v_gene: TRBV29-1; d_gene: TRBD2; CDR3aa: CSVGASGGPGETQYF; CDR3nt: TGCAGCGTTGGGGCTAGCGGGGGGCCCGGGGAGACCCAGTACTTC
abundance: -; j_gene: TRBJ2-5; v_gene: TRBV30; d_gene: TRBD1; CDR3aa: CAWSRTGLETQYF; CDR3nt: TGTGCCTGGAGTAGGACAGGACTAGAGACCCAGTACTTC
abundance: -; j_gene: TRBJ2-5; v_gene: TRBV6-6; d_gene: TRBD2; CDR3aa: CASTPISGGVETQYF; CDR3nt: TGTGCCAGCACCCCCATTAGTGGGGGGGTGGAGACCCAGTACTTC
abundance: -; j_gene: TRBJ2-3; v_gene: TRBV5-1; d_gene: TRBD1; CDR3aa: CASSLVQGATDTQYF; CDR3nt: TGCGCCAGCAGCTTGGTACAGGGGGCCACAGATACGCAGTATTTT
abundance: once; j_gene: TRBJ1-4; v_gene: TRBV5-1; d_gene: TRBD1; CDR3aa: CASSLRTGANEKLFF; CDR3nt: TGCGCCAGCAGCTTACGGACAGGGGCTAATGAAAAACTGTTTTTT
abundance: -; j_gene: TRBJ2-7; v_gene: TRBV2; d_gene: TRBD2; CDR3aa: CASRATIGGYEQYF; CDR3nt: TGTGCCAGCAGGGCAACGATCGGGGGGTACGAGCAGTACTTC
abundance: -; j_gene: TRBJ1-2; v_gene: TRBV28; d_gene: -; CDR3aa: CASSLHPQGHYGYTF; CDR3nt: TGTGCCAGCAGTTTACACCCCCAGGGGCACTATGGCTACACCTTC
abundance: -; j_gene: TRBJ2-5; v_gene: TRBV7-9; d_gene: TRBD2; CDR3aa: CASSLGDSGSQETQYF; CDR3nt: TGTGCCAGCAGCTTAGGTGATAGCGGGAGCCAAGAGACCCAGTACTTC
abundance: few; j_gene: TRBJ2-1; v_gene: TRBV11-3; d_gene: TRBD2; CDR3aa: CASSLEFLDRTSGRYNEQFF; CDR3nt: TGTGCCAGCAGCTTAGAGTTTTTGGATCGGACTAGCGGCCGCTACAATGAGCAGTTCTTC
abundance: -; j_gene: TRBJ1-2; v_gene: TRBV7-2; d_gene: -; CDR3aa: CATEKYYGYTF; CDR3nt: TGTGCCACCGAGAAATACTATGGCTACACCTTC
abundance: -; j_gene: TRBJ2-7; v_gene: TRBV2; d_gene: TRBD1; CDR3aa: CASTGQPKTYEQYF; CDR3nt: TGTGCCAGCACGGGACAGCCAAAAACCTACGAGCAGTACTTC
abundance: -; j_gene: TRBJ1-5; v_gene: TRBV7-2; d_gene: -; CDR3aa: CASSLVARGPQHF; CDR3nt: TGTGCCAGCAGCCTGGTCGCGAGAGGGCCCCAGCATTTT
abundance: -; j_gene: TRBJ2-7; v_gene: TRBV27; d_gene: -; CDR3aa: CASSLKGPPYEQYF; CDR3nt: TGTGCCAGCAGTTTAAAGGGGCCTCCCTACGAGCAGTACTTC
abundance: -; j_gene: TRBJ1-1; v_gene: TRBV12-3/TRBV12-4; d_gene: -; CDR3aa: CASSLRFEGNRFF; CDR3nt: TGTGCCAGCAGTTTGAGATTCGAGGGCAACCGATTCTTT
abundance: few; j_gene: TRBJ1-4; v_gene: TRBV28; d_gene: -; CDR3aa: CASSVYGEKLFF; CDR3nt: TGTGCCAGCAGTGTCTACGGTGAAAAACTGTTTTTT
abundance: -; j_gene: TRBJ1-1; v_gene: TRBV12-3/TRBV12-4; d_gene: -; CDR3aa: CASSGGKRLEAFF; CDR3nt: TGTGCCAGCAGTGGGGGGAAGAGACTTGAAGCTTTCTTT
abundance: -; j_gene: TRBJ2-4; v_gene: TRBV19; d_gene: TRBD1; CDR3aa: CASSTGTGGTNIQYF; CDR3nt: TGTGCCAGTAGTACGGGAACAGGGGGCACAAACATTCAGTACTTC
abundance: -; j_gene: TRBJ2-1; v_gene: TRBV4-3; d_gene: -; CDR3aa: CASSQDGADYNEQFF; CDR3nt: TGCGCCAGCAGCCAAGACGGCGCGGACTACAATGAGCAGTTCTTC
abundance: many; j_gene: TRBJ2-7; v_gene: TRBV7-8; d_gene: -; CDR3aa: CASSYRVSYEQYF; CDR3nt: TGTGCCAGCAGCTACCGAGTCTCCTACGAGCAGTACTTC
abundance: -; j_gene: TRBJ1-6; v_gene: TRBV12-3/TRBV12-4; d_gene: -; CDR3aa: CASSLHSNSPLHF; CDR3nt: TGTGCCAGCAGCTTACACTCAAATTCACCCCTCCACTTT
abundance: few; j_gene: TRBJ2-1; v_gene: TRBV9; d_gene: -; CDR3aa: CASSRATVSNEQFF; CDR3nt: TGTGCCAGCAGCCGGGCGACAGTCTCTAATGAGCAGTTCTTC
abundance: -; j_gene: TRBJ2-7; v_gene: TRBV28; d_gene: -; CDR3aa: CASPISYEQYF; CDR3nt: TGTGCCAGCCCTATCTCCTACGAGCAGTACTTC
abundance: -; j_gene: TRBJ2-5; v_gene: TRBV9; d_gene: TRBD2; CDR3aa: CASSASGRPQETQYF; CDR3nt: TGTGCCAGCAGCGCTAGCGGGAGGCCCCAAGAGACCCAGTACTTC
abundance: -; j_gene: TRBJ2-2; v_gene: TRBV6-6; d_gene: TRBD2; CDR3aa: CASSPRGANTGELFF; CDR3nt: TGTGCCAGCAGTCCGCGGGGGGCGAACACCGGGGAGCTGTTTTTT
abundance: few; j_gene: TRBJ2-7; v_gene: TRBV19; d_gene: TRBD2; CDR3aa: CASSLLAGSYEQYF; CDR3nt: TGTGCCAGTAGCCTACTAGCGGGATCCTACGAGCAGTACTTC
abundance: -; j_gene: TRBJ1-2; v_gene: TRBV5-6; d_gene: -; CDR3aa: CASSEWADYGYTF; CDR3nt: TGTGCCAGCAGTGAGTGGGCTGACTATGGCTACACCTTC
abundance: once; j_gene: TRBJ2-1; v_gene: TRBV7-7; d_gene: TRBD2; CDR3aa: CASSPGTSGSGNEQFF; CDR3nt: TGTGCCAGCAGCCCAGGGACTAGCGGGAGTGGAAATGAGCAGTTCTTC
abundance: -; j_gene: TRBJ2-1; v_gene: TRBV5-5; d_gene: TRBD2; CDR3aa: CASNRVAGGNEQFF; CDR3nt: TGTGCCAGCAATCGTGTTGCGGGGGGCAATGAGCAGTTCTTC
abundance: few; j_gene: TRBJ2-5; v_gene: TRBV30; d_gene: -; CDR3aa: CAWSLGAETQYF; CDR3nt: TGTGCCTGGAGTCTGGGGGCGGAGACCCAGTACTTC
abundance: -; j_gene: TRBJ1-5; v_gene: TRBV19; d_gene: -; CDR3aa: CASSPRPGRGYQPQHF; CDR3nt: TGTGCCAGTAGCCCCAGGCCGGGGAGAGGCTATCAGCCCCAGCATTTT
abundance: -; j_gene: TRBJ1-5; v_gene: TRBV6-2/TRBV6-3; d_gene: -; CDR3aa: CASSRTKLDQPQHF; CDR3nt: TGTGCCAGCAGCCGGACAAAGCTGGATCAGCCCCAGCATTTT
abundance: -; j_gene: TRBJ1-4; v_gene: TRBV21-1; d_gene: -; CDR3aa: CASSTQHRTAGRANEKLFF; CDR3nt: TGTGCCAGCAGCACCCAACACCGCACGGCCGGGAGGGCTAATGAAAAACTGTTTTTT
abundance: -; j_gene: TRBJ2-7; v_gene: TRBV5-4; d_gene: TRBD2; CDR3aa: CASSLASGSYEQYF; CDR3nt: TGTGCCAGCAGCTTGGCTAGCGGGAGCTACGAGCAGTACTTC